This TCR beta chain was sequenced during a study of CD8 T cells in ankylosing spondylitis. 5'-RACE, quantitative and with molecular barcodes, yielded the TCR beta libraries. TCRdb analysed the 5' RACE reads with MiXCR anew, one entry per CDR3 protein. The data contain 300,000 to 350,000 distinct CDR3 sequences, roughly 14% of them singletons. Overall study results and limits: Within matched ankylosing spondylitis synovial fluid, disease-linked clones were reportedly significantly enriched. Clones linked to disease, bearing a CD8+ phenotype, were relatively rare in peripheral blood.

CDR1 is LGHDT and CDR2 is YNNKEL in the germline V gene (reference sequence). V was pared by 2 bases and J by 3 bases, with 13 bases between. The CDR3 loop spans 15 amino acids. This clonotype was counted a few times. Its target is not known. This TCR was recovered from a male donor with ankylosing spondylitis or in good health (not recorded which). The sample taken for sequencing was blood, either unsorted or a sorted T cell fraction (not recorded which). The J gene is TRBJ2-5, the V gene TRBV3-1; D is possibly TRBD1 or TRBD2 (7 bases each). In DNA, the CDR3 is TGTGCCAGCAGCCAACAGGGGGGGGGGAAAGAGACCCAGTACTTC. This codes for CASSQQGGGKETQYF.